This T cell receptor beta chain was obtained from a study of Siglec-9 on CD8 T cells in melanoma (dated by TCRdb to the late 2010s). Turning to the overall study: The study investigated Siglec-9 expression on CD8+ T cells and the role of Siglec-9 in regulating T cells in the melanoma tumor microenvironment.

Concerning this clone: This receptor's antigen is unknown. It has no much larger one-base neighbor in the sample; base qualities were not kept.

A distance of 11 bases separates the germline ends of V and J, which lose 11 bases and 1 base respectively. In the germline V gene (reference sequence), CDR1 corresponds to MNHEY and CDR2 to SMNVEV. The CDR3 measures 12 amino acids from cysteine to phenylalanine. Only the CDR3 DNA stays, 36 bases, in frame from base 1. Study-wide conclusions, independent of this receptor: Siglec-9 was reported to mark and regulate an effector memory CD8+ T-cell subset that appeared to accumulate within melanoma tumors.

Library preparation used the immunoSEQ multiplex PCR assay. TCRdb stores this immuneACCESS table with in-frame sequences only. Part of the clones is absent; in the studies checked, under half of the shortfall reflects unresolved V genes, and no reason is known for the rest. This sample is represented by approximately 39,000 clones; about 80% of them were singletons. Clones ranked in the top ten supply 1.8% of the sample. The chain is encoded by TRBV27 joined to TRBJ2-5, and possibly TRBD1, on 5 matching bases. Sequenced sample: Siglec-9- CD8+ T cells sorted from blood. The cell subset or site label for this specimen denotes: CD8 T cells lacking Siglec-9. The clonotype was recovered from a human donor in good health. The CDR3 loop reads CASGASQETQYF. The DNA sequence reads TGTGCCTCTGGGGCTAGCCAAGAGACCCAGTACTTC.